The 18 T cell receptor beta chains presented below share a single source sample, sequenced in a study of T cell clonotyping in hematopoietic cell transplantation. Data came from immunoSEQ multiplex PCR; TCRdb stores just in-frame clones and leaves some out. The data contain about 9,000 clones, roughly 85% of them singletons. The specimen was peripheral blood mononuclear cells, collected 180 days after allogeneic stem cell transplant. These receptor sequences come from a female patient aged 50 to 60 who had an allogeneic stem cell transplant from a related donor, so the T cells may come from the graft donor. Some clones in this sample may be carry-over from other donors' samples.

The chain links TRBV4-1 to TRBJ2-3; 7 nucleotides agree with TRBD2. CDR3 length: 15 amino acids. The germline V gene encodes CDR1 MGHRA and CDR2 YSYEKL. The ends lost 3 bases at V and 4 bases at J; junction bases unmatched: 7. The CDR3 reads CASSQDGLVADTQYF. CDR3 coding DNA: TGCGCCAGCAGCCAGGATGGACTAGTGGCAGATACGCAGTATTTT.

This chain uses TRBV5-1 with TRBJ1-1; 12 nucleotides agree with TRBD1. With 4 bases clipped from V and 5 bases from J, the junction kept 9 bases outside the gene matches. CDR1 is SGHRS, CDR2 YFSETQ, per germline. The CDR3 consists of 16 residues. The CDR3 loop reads CASSMGTGGWGTEAFF. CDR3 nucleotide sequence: TGCGCCAGCAGCATGGGGACAGGGGGCTGGGGTACTGAAGCTTTCTTT.

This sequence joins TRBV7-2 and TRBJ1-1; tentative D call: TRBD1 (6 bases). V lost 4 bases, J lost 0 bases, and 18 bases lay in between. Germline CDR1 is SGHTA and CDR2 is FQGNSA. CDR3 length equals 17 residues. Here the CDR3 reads CASSYPLGGGLNTEAFF. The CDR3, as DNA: TGTGCCAGCAGCTACCCCTTAGGGGGGGGGTTGAACACTGAAGCTTTCTTT.

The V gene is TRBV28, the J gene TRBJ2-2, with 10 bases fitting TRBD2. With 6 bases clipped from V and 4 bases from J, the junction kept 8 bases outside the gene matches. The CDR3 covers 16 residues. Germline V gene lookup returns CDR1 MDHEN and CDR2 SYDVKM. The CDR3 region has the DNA TGTGCCAGCAGGAGCGGGGGGGCCAAAGGCACCGGGGAGCTGTTTTTT. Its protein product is CASRSGGAKGTGELFF.

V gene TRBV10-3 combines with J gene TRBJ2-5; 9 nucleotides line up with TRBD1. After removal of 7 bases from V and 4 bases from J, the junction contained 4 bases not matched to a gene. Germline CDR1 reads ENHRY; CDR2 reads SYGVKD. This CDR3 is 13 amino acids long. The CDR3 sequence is CAIKTDRGETQYF. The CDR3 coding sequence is TGTGCCATCAAGACGGACAGGGGAGAGACCCAGTACTTC.

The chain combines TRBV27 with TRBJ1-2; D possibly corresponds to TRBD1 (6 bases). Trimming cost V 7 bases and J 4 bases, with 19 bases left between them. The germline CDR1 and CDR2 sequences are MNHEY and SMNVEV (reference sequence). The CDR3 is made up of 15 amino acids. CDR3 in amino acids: CASTVSGGESYGYTF. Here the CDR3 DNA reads TGTGCCAGCACTGTTTCGGGGGGCGAAAGCTATGGCTACACCTTC.

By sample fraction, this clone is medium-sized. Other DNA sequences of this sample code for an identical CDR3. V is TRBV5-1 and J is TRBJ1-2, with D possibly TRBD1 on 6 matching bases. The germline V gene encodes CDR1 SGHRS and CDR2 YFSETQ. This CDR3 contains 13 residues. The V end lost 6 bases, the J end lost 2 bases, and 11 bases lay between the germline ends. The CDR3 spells CASKTDRNYGYTF. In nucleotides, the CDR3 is TGCGCCAGCAAAACGGACAGAAACTATGGCTACACCTTC. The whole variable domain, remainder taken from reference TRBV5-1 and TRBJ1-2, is KAGVTQTPRYLIKTRGQQVTLSCSPISGHRSVSWYQQTPGQGLQFLFEYFSETQRNKGNFPGRFSGRQFSNSRSEMNVSTLELGDSALYLCASKTDRNYGYTFGSGTRLTVV.

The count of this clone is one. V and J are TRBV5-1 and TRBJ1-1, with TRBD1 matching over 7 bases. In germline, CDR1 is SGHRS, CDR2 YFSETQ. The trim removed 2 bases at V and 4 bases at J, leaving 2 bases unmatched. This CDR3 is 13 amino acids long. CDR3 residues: CASSLQGSTEAFF. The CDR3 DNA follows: TGCGCCAGCAGCTTACAGGGGAGCACTGAAGCTTTCTTT.

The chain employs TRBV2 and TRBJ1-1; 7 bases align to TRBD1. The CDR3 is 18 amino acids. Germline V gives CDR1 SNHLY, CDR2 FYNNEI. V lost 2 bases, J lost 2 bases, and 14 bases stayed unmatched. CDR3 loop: CASSERATGWEFNTEAFF. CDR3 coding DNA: TGTGCCAGCAGTGAAAGGGCGACAGGGTGGGAGTTTAACACTGAAGCTTTCTTT.

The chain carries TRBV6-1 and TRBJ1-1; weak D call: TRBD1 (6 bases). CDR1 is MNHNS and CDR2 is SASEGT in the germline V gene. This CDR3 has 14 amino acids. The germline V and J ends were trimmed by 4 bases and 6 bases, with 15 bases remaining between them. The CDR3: CASSVRGRGPEAFF. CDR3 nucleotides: TGTGCCAGCAGTGTCAGGGGACGCGGCCCTGAAGCTTTCTTT.

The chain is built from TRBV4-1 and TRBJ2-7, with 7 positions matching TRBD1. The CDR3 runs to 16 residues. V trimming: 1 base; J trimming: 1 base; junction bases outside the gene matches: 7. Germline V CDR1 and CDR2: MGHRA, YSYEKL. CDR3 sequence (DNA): TGCGCCAGCAGCCAAGGGGACAGTCCTTTTTCCTACGAGCAGTACTTC. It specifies CASSQGDSPFSYEQYF.

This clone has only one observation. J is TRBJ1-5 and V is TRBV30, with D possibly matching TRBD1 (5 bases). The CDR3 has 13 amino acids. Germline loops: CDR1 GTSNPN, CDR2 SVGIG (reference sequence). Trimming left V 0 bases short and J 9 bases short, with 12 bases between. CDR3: CAWSVLGDGPQHF. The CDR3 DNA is TGTGCCTGGAGTGTACTAGGGGATGGGCCCCAGCATTTT.

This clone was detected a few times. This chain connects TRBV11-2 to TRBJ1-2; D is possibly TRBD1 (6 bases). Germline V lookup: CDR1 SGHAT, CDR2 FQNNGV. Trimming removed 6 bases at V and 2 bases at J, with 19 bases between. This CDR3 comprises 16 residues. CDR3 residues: CASRGAGTAANYGYTF. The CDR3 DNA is TGTGCCAGCAGGGGGGCAGGGACGGCTGCGAACTATGGCTACACCTTC.

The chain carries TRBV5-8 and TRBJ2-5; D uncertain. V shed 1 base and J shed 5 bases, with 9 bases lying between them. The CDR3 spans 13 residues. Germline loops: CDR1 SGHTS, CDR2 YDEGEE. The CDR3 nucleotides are TGTGCCAGCAGCTTGAATCGTCTGGAGACCCAGTACTTC. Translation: CASSLNRLETQYF.

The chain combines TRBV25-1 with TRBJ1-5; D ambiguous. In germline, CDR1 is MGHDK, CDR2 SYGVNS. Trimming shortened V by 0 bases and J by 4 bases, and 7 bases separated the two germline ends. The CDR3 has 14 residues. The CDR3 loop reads CASSEYTANQPQHF. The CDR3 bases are TGTGCCAGCAGTGAATATACCGCGAATCAGCCCCAGCATTTT.

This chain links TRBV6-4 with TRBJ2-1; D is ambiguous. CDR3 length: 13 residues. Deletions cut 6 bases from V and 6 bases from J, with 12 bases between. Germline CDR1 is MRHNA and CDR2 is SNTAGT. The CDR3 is CASRPPGGNEQFF. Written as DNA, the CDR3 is TGTGCCAGCAGACCACCTGGCGGCAATGAGCAGTTCTTC.

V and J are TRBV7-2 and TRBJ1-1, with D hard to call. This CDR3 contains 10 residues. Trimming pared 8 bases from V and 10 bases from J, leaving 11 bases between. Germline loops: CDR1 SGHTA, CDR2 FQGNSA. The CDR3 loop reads CASGEIAAFF. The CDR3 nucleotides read TGTGCCAGCGGGGAGATAGCAGCTTTCTTT.

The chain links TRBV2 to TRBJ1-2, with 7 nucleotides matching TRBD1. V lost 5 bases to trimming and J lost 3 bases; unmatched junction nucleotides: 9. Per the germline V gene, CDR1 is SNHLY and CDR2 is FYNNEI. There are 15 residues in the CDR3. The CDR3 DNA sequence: TGTGCCAGCAGTCCTGGACAGGCCGGTGACTATGGCTACACCTTC. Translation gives CASSPGQAGDYGYTF. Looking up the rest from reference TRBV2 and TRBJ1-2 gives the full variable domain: EPEVTQTPSHQVTQMGQEVILRCVPISNHLYFYWYRQILGQKVEFLVSFYNNEISEKSEIFDDQFSVERPDGSNFTLKIRSTKLEDSAMYFCASSPGQAGDYGYTFGSGTRLTVV.